This T cell receptor (beta chain) emerged from a study of regulatory T cells in long-lasting Graves disease listed by TCRdb under 2021. Some background on the complete study: Patients with newly diagnosed Graves' disease had been on antithyroid drugs for under 3 months. A total of around 35 samples were covered by TCR sequencing, comprising around 13 persistent and 20 or so newly diagnosed Graves' disease patients. Patients with persistent Graves' disease were compared with patients with newly diagnosed Graves' disease using TCR sequencing and RNA sequencing of peripheral blood. The study was conducted in China and was registered as a clinical trial. General conclusions and limits of the study: Sequencing and analysis were limited to the TCR beta chain. A larger number of public clonotypes was shared among persistent patients (around 3,000) than among newly diagnosed patients (around 880). Only peripheral blood was studied, because thyroid tissue, the primary lesion, was inaccessible. Lower TCR Shannon entropy and fewer highly expanded clones were observed in persistent Graves' disease patients than in newly diagnosed patients, which suggested clonal expansion. As a limitation, the authors acknowledged that the small sample size may reduce accuracy.

In this sample, this clonotype turned up many times. Its cognate antigen has yet to be identified. Nothing much larger sits one base from this clone, and base qualities are not available. The library relied on multiplex PCR. Sequencing relied on an Illumina HiSeq 4000. To build TCR beta libraries, CDR3 regions were amplified by Arm-PCR using iRepertoire HTBI primers. Before sequencing, the PCR products went through gel purification. On the study's bioinformatics: A total of roughly 65 TRBV and approximately 15 TRBJ segments were identified across samples and were used for gene usage analysis of CDR3 amino acid clonotypes. Filtered high-quality paired reads were merged into contigs using COPE and FqMerger. BLAST was used to align contigs to the IMGT TRBV, TRBD and TRBJ reference genes, and CDR3 was defined following IMGT. Any clonotype with a frequency above 0.1% was counted as a highly expanded clone. Repertoire diversity was measured by Shannon entropy, and V-J evenness by the Gini coefficient. A clonotype found in more than one individual was treated as public. The public reads were reanalyzed by TCRdb: fastp trimming at Q25, MiXCR alignment, in-frame beta chains only. Duplicate CDR3 protein sequences are folded into a single record with the most common DNA and genes. In this record, the V and J calls reflect TCRdb's handling and not the investigators' own analysis. Within this sample are 500,000 or so distinct CDR3 sequences, with about 14% of them counted one time only. Roughly 18% of the sample lies in the top ten.

The intended sense of this specimen's time point label: newly diagnosed GD, antithyroid drugs for less than 3 months. RNA was extracted from PBMCs in TRIzol for both TCR sequencing and RNA sequencing. Graves' disease was diagnosed according to American Thyroid Association guidelines. The patients came from an endocrinology department in Xi'an, China. Each patient gave approximately 9 milliliters of peripheral blood, collected in an EDTA anticoagulant tube. PBMCs were isolated by Ficoll Paque Plus density gradient separation without further T cell sorting. An Agilent 2100 Bioanalyzer and agarose gel were used to check RNA quality, while a NanoDrop 2000 measured RNA concentration. The same data also contributed to another study, on T cells in Graves' hyperthyroidism and ophthalmopathy. As that second paper reports: Stable Graves' hyperthyroidism was defined as no progression to ophthalmopathy during 18 months of follow-up. Hyperthyroidism patients were aged 18 to 65 years and newly diagnosed, with disease duration of less than 2 months. Any patient with an uncontrolled infection, another autoimmune disease, pregnancy or lactation was excluded. Clinical symptoms, serum thyroxine and TRAb, thyroid ultrasound, and orbital computed tomography formed the basis for the diagnoses. A first-round RT-PCR of the TCR CDR3 used the HTBI primer set with the Qiagen OneStep RT-PCR kit. Most expanded thyroid clonotypes (frequency above 0.001) were also detected in blood, suggesting blood repertoires may reflect thyroid immune responses. In cross-validation, a model built on a 13 V-J signature told ophthalmopathy apart from stable hyperthyroidism with less than 90% sensitivity and around 83% specificity, and in testing the same model reached 80%/75%. In validation, the model predicted progression to ophthalmopathy with 55% to 71% sensitivity and 72% to 85% specificity, a median of around 6.6 months before onset. To identify distinguishing TCR V-J signatures, a discovery cohort of about 100 patients was used, comprising some 45 with Graves' ophthalmopathy and some 60 with stable Graves' hyperthyroidism. Whether ophthalmopathy could be predicted prospectively was tested in an independent validation cohort made up of 18 to 20 hyperthyroidism patients plus 17 patients who later progressed to ophthalmopathy. The 95 to 100 discovery patients were randomly divided into training and test sets at a 7:3 ratio. In about 6 Graves' hyperthyroidism patients, the study also compared T-cell repertoires from thyroid tissue with T-cell repertoires from blood. Following sampling, methimazole starting at 30 mg daily was given to hyperthyroidism patients, and high-dose intravenous methylprednisolone was given to ophthalmopathy patients. A second multiplex PCR round built the libraries, followed by size selection and purification. Libraries were sequenced paired-end with 100 bp reads on an Illumina HiSeq2000. SOAPnuke was used to process the raw data, throwing out any read that contained adapters or uncalled bases, had a mean Phred below 15, or lacked an exact constant-primer or identifier match. COPE v1.2.5 was used to merge high-quality paired reads, and clonotypes were defined as unique nucleotide sequences. MiTCR v1.1 was used to align clonotypes to the IMGT TRBV, TRBD and TRBJ reference segments. Analysis was restricted to V-J combinations with a frequency above 0.0001, which covered roughly 99% of repertoires. A TCS score was defined as the ratio of F50 (clonal expansion) to E x V (chaos), with BLOSUM62-based TCRdist applied between CDR3 peptides within each V-J. Welch's t-statistics and random forest reduced fewer than 600 V-J features to some 14, which were used in a naive Bayes classifier (R e1071). Sample size was not statistically predetermined, and investigators were not blinded to group allocation. The paper describes TCR Vbeta CDR3 sequencing of around 140 peripheral blood samples, made up of about 41 ophthalmopathy patients, roughly 72 hyperthyroidism patients and some 17 progressor patients.

This clonotype originated in a woman aged 50 to 60 with Graves disease. Donor details come from another sample of the same person, matched by shared clones. The input for sequencing was peripheral blood mononuclear cells (PBMCs), taken at new diagnosis, from a patient treated with antithyroid drugs.

This receptor carries the CDR3 CASSLGQALTYEQYF. The DNA sequence is as follows: TGTGCCAGCAGCTTAGGGCAGGCACTCACCTACGAGCAGTACTTC. The chain is encoded by TRBV7-8 joined to TRBJ2-7; the D gene cannot be named for sure. CDR1 SGHVS and CDR2 FQNEAQ were looked up in the germline V gene. Deletion took 1 base off V and 2 bases off J, with a span of 12 bases between the germline ends. The cysteine opens and the phenylalanine closes a CDR3 of 15 amino acids. Left in the record is the CDR3 DNA by itself, 45 bases read in frame from the first base.